The clone carrying this T cell receptor (beta chain) is a singleton in its sample. The antigen is undetermined. J was trimmed by 1 base and V by 5 bases; bases with no gene match: 1. The CDR3 runs to 14 residues. Germline CDR1 and CDR2: PRHDT and FYEKMQ (reference sequence). Investigators isolated RNA and reverse transcribed it into cDNA to act as the sequencing template. The table came from immunoSEQ multiplex PCR; TCRdb's copy has only in-frame clones and leaves some out. The sample yields under 95,000 clones, 70% to 85% seen once. This entry belongs to a study of CD8+ T cells in alopecia areata. Treatment indicated: oral pan-JAK inhibitor, 5-10 mg twice daily. Lesional scalp punch biopsies and peripheral blood came from alopecia areata patients. Study results and limitations: Persistence of many expanded lesional clones was seen in scalp and blood during tofacitinib.

The TCR originated in a human donor with alopecia areata. The chain combines TRBV13 with TRBJ2-1, with 8 bases lining up with TRBD1. Material: CD8+ T cells sorted from blood, obtained between weeks 43 and 45, from a patient treated with tofacitinib. The CDR3 region has the DNA TGTGCCAGCAGCCAGGGGGCTTCCTACAATGAGCAGTTCTTC. Its translation is CASSQGASYNEQFF.